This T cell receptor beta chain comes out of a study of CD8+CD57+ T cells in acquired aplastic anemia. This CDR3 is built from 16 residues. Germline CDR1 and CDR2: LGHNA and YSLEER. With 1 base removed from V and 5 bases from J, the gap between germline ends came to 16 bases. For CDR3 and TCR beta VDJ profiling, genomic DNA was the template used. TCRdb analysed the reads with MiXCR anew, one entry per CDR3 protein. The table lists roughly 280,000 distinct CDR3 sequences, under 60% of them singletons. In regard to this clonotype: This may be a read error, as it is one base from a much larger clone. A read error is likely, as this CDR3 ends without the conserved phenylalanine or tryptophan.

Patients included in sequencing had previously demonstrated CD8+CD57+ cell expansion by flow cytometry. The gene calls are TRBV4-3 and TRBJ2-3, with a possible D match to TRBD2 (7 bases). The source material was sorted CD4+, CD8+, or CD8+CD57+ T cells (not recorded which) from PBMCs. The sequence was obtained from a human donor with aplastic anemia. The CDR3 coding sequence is TGCGCCAGCAGCCAAGGGGGGGCGGGAGTGGGAGATACGCAGTATTCT. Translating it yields CASSQGGAGVGDTQYS.